The sequence of this T cell receptor (beta chain) was determined in a study of blood T cell repertoires in COVID-19. Assay: immunoSEQ multiplex PCR; the TCRdb copy retains only in-frame clones and omits some. The sample records over 400,000 clones, approximately 90% being singletons. Sequencing was done on a sample of peripheral blood. The TCR was taken from a woman aged 25 to 45 with active or convalescent COVID-19.

CDR3 nucleotide sequence: TGTGCCAGCAGCTTCCTCTCCGGGACTAGCGCCTACGAGCAGTACTTC. Its translation is CASSFLSGTSAYEQYF. This chain links TRBV13 with TRBJ2-7, with 10 bases aligning to TRBD2. The germline V gene encodes CDR1 PRHDT and CDR2 FYEKMQ (reference sequence). The V and J ends lost 3 bases and 2 bases, in that order; junction bases with no gene match: 7. The CDR3 length is 16 residues.